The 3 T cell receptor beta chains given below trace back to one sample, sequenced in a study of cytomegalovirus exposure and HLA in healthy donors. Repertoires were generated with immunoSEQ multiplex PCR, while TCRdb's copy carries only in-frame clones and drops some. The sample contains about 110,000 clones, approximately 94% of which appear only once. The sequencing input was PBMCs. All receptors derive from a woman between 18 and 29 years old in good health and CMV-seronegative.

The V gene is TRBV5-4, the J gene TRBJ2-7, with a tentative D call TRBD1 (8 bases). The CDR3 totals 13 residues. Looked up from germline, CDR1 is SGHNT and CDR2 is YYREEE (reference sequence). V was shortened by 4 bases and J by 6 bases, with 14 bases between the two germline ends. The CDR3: CASSRTGRGEQYF. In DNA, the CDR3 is TGTGCCAGCAGCCGGACAGGGAGGGGCGAGCAGTACTTC.

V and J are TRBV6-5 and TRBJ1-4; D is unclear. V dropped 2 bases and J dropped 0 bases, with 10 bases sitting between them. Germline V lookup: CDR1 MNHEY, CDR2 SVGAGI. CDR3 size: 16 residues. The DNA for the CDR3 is TGTGCCAGCAGTTACGTCTTCGGAGCAACTAATGAAAAACTGTTTTTT. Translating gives CASSYVFGATNEKLFF.

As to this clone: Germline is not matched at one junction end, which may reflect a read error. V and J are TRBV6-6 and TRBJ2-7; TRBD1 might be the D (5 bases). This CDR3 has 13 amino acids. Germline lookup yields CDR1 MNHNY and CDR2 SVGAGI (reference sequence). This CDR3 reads CASTLRGSHEQYF. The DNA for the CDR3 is TGTGCCAGCACCCTAAGGGGCTCCCACGAGCAGTACTTC.